The next 9 T cell receptor beta chains were all read from a single sample in a study of a mutant IDH1 vaccine in newly diagnosed glioma. Indicated time point: week 47, end of study. The vaccine gave 300 ug of a 20-mer mutant IDH1 peptide subcutaneously per dose. Using immunoSEQ multiplex PCR, the repertoire was profiled, and TCRdb retains in-frame clones only, with some absent. The table records about 56,000 clones, about 79% of them present only once. For these receptors, no antigen is known. This specimen consisted of PBMCs, obtained from a glioma patient whose treatment included an IDH1 peptide vaccine. The receptors were gathered from a man aged 45 to 65 with glioma.

The chain joins TRBV7-8 to TRBJ1-5, with D perhaps TRBD1 (5 bases). Germline V gene sequence: CDR1 SGHVS, CDR2 FQNEAQ. Trimming removed 3 bases from V and 3 bases from J, with 15 bases in between. CDR3 length: 16 amino acids. This chain's CDR3 is CASSLVRAGLNQPQHF. CDR3 DNA sequence: TGTGCCAGCAGCTTGGTTAGGGCAGGGCTCAATCAGCCCCAGCATTTT.

This chain links TRBV9 with TRBJ1-4; a possible D gene is TRBD1 (5 bases). The CDR3 contains 15 residues. V lost 7 bases and J lost 4, with 17 bases in between. Per germline, CDR1 SGDLS and CDR2 YYNGEE. In nucleotides, the CDR3 is TGTGCCAGCTCTCAGGGCCGCGGATATAATGAAAAACTGTTTTTT. Translation gives CASSQGRGYNEKLFF.

Written as DNA, the CDR3 is TGTGCCAGCAGTCGCTGGACAGGGGGTGCAACTAATGAAAAACTGTTTTTT. It yields the protein CASSRWTGGATNEKLFF. This chain links TRBV27 with TRBJ1-4, with 10 positions matching TRBD1. V shed 5 bases, J shed 0 bases, and the junction held 6 bases outside the gene matches. CDR1 MNHEY and CDR2 SMNVEV come from the germline V gene (reference sequence). This CDR3 contains 17 residues. The whole variable domain, filled in from reference TRBV27 and TRBJ1-4, reads EAQVTQNPRYLITVTGKKLTVTCSQNMNHEYMSWYRQDPGLGLRQIYYSMNVEVTDKGDVPEGYKVSRKEKRNFPLILESPSPNQTSLYFCASSRWTGGATNEKLFFGSGTQLSVL.

This sequence joins TRBV10-3 and TRBJ1-6, with D perhaps matching TRBD1 (6 bases). Germline assignment: CDR1 ENHRY and CDR2 SYGVKD. Trimming removed 2 bases from V and 7 bases from J, with 9 bases in between. The CDR3 length is 14 residues. CDR3 bases: TGTGCCATCAGTGAGGCAGGGGCCAATTCACCCCTCCACTTT. Translation gives CAISEAGANSPLHF.

This clone was picked up a small number of times. The chain joins TRBV11-2 to TRBJ1-1; D is ambiguous. The CDR3 covers 12 residues. Germline-derived CDR1 and CDR2 are SGHAT and FQNNGV. V shed 1 base and J shed 3 bases, with 3 bases lying between them. The CDR3 sequence: CASSLVYTEAFF. The CDR3 DNA reads as TGTGCCAGCAGCTTAGTGTACACTGAAGCTTTCTTT.

A note on this clone: Germline is not matched at one junction end, which may reflect a read error. J is TRBJ2-5 and V is TRBV7-7, with D maybe TRBD1 (6 bases). Germline CDR1 and CDR2: SSHAT and FNYEAQ (reference sequence). This CDR3 is 15 amino acids long. The CDR3 coding sequence is TGTGCTAGCAGCTTATCAGGGGCGTTGGAAGAGACCCAGTACTTC. Encoded protein: CASSLSGALEETQYF.

The chain links TRBV6-1 to TRBJ2-1; possible D gene TRBD1, 5 bases. V lost 2 bases and J 5 bases, leaving 10 bases between the germline ends. The CDR3 spans 14 residues. From germline, CDR1 is MNHNS and CDR2 SASEGT. For the CDR3, the DNA is TGTGCCAGCAGTGAATCAGGGTGGCACAATGAGCAGTTCTTC. Its protein is CASSESGWHNEQFF.

This clone has only a few counts. The chain joins TRBV7-8 to TRBJ1-5; tentatively, D is TRBD1 (5 bases). V was pared by 5 bases and J by 6 bases, with 11 bases between. CDR1 and CDR2 from the germline V gene are SGHVS and FQNEAQ. The CDR3 length is 13 residues. The CDR3 nucleotides read TGTGCCAGCAGCCCGCAGGGAATTCAGCCCCAGCATTTT. Translated: CASSPQGIQPQHF.

The sample holds a few counts of this clone. The chain couples TRBV19 to TRBJ2-1; 7 bases map to TRBD1. J lost 4 bases, V lost 6 bases, and 6 bases had no gene match. The CDR3 length is 14 residues. Germline V gene data show CDR1 as LNHDA and CDR2 as SQIVND (reference sequence). CDR3 sequence reads: CASRPTGIYNEQFF. CDR3 nucleotides: TGTGCCAGTAGGCCGACAGGGATTTACAATGAGCAGTTCTTC. Filled out from reference TRBV19 and TRBJ2-1, the complete variable domain reads DGGITQSPKYLFRKEGQNVTLSCEQNLNHDAMYWYRQDPGQGLRLIYYSQIVNDFQKGDIAEGYSVSREKKESFPLTVTSAQKNPTAFYLCASRPTGIYNEQFFGPGTRLTVL.